A single sample gave rise to the 9 T cell receptor beta chains below, sequenced in a study of T cells expressing NK-cell markers. From the 5' RACE reads, TCRdb lists one entry per CDR3 protein and no DNA. The table lists about half a million distinct CDR3 sequences. What was sequenced was blood T cells: a sorted CD56 or NKG2C T cell subset, CD4+ or CD8+ T cells, or bulk PBMC T cells (not recorded which). Every receptor here comes from a woman between 50 and 59 years old in good health.

The chain employs TRBV29-1 and TRBJ2-5; TCRdb selects TRBD2, and the lack of DNA leaves this call unchecked. The CDR3 totals 14 residues. CDR1 SQVTM and CDR2 ANQGSEA come from the germline V gene. The CDR3 here is CSVEKTGGGETQYF.

CDR3 sequence reads: CASSRVRIWGTGEKLFF. This chain links TRBV4-1 with TRBJ1-4; TCRdb lists TRBD1, though no DNA is available to test this call. CDR1 is MGHRA, CDR2 YSYEKL, per germline. CDR3 length: 17 residues.

V is TRBV4-2 and J is TRBJ1-5. From germline, CDR1 is LGHNA and CDR2 YNFKEQ. The CDR3 totals 18 residues. CDR3 protein: CASSQDLPRANSNQPQHF.

V gene TRBV24-1 combines with J gene TRBJ2-1; TCRdb indicates TRBD2, and absent DNA this call remains unverified. This CDR3 region has 13 residues. Germline CDR1 reads KGHDR; CDR2 reads SFDVKD. The CDR3: CATSAGRSNEQFF.

The rearrangement links TRBV5-1 to TRBJ2-5. Per germline, CDR1 SGHRS and CDR2 YFSETQ. The CDR3 loop spans 15 amino acids. The CDR3 sequence is CASSLMESDQETQYF.

V is TRBV2 and J is TRBJ2-4; TCRdb returns TRBD2, unconfirmable since there is no DNA. This CDR3 contains 14 residues. CDR1 and CDR2 from the germline V gene are SNHLY and FYNNEI. CDR3 residues: CASREDLAKNIQYF.

The chain is built from TRBV24-1 and TRBJ2-1; lacking DNA, the TRBD1 call made by TCRdb goes unchecked. The CDR3 is 15 amino acids. Germline CDR1 KGHDR, CDR2 SFDVKD. CDR3 residues: CATSAPAQGIGEQFF.

The chain uses TRBV19 and TRBJ2-5; the D gene TCRdb calls, TRBD2, cannot be checked with no DNA. Germline CDR1 reads LNHDA; CDR2 reads SQIVND (reference sequence). This CDR3 has 16 residues. This chain's CDR3 is CASAGSGRAPQETQYF. Full variable domain (outside the CDR3, taken from reference TRBV19 and TRBJ2-5): DGGITQSPKYLFRKEGQNVTLSCEQNLNHDAMYWYRQDPGQGLRLIYYSQIVNDFQKGDIAEGYSVSREKKESFPLTVTSAQKNPTAFYLCASAGSGRAPQETQYFGPGTRLLVL.

The chain is built from TRBV10-1 and TRBJ1-1; with no DNA, the TCRdb D assignment of TRBD1 cannot be verified. The CDR3 loop spans 15 amino acids. CDR1 and CDR2 from the germline V gene are WNHNN and SYGVQD (reference sequence). The CDR3 spells CASSESTAPNTEAFF.